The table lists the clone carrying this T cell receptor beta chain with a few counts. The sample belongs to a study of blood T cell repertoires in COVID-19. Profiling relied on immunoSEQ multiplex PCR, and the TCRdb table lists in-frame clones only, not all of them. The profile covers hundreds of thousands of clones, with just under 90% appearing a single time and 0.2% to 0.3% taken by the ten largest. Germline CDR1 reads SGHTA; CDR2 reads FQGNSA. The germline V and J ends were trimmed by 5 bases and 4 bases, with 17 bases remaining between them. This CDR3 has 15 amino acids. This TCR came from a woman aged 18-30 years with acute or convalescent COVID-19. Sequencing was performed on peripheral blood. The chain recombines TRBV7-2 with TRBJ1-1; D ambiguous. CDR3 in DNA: TGTGCCAGCAGCCCCCGGGTGGGAGGGCCCACTGAAGCTTTCTTT. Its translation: CASSPRVGGPTEAFF.